These 19 T cell receptor beta chains were all obtained from the same sample, sequenced in a study of STAT3 mutations in large granular lymphocyte leukemia. Study observations and caveats: Every T-LGLL patient had at least one immunodominant TCRbeta clonotype.

Assay used: immunoSEQ multiplex PCR; TCRdb lists only in-frame clones, some missing. Counted here are around 10,000 clones, around 57% occurring once; the ten biggest clones make up approximately 9.6%. The antigens of these receptors remain unknown. Sequences were obtained from peripheral blood mononuclear cells. The source is a boy aged 5-17 years with T-cell large granular lymphocyte leukemia. Some clones in this sample may be carry-over from other donors' samples.

The J gene is TRBJ1-6, the V gene TRBV5-4, with D tentatively TRBD1 (6 bases). Germline V gene lookup returns CDR1 SGHNT and CDR2 YYREEE (reference sequence). CDR3 length: 14 amino acids. V lost 4 bases and J lost 10, with 15 bases in between. This CDR3 is CASSRWGAGSPLHF. CDR3 in DNA: TGTGCCAGCAGCCGGTGGGGGGCCGGGTCACCCCTCCACTTT.

The rearrangement uses TRBV6-1 and TRBJ2-1, with D possibly being TRBD2 (7 bases). The V end lost 2 bases, the J end lost 7 bases, and 15 bases lay between the germline ends. The CDR3 contains 15 residues. Germline V lookup: CDR1 MNHNS, CDR2 SASEGT. CDR3 DNA: TGTGCCAGCAGTGAATTGGGGGGGGCGGGTAATGAGCAGTTCTTC. Encoded protein: CASSELGGAGNEQFF.

This clone appeared a few times. V is TRBV10-2 and J is TRBJ1-6, with D unresolved. The ends were cut back, 0 bases at V and 3 bases at J, with 9 bases in the middle. CDR3 length equals 16 residues. In germline, CDR1 is WSHSY, CDR2 SAAADI. The CDR3, as DNA: TGCGCCAGCAGTGAGTCGGCGCAGAGCTATAATTCACCCCTCCACTTT. Its protein product is CASSESAQSYNSPLHF.

CDR3 nucleotides: TGTGCCAGCAGCTTGACGTACGAGCAGTACTTC. As protein: CASSLTYEQYF. The J gene is TRBJ2-7, the V gene TRBV5-5; D unclear. This CDR3 has 11 residues. With 1 base removed from V and 4 bases from J, the gap between germline ends came to 3 bases. Germline V lookup: CDR1 SGHKS, CDR2 YYEKEE (reference sequence).

This clone was detected only a few times. The genes are TRBV28 and TRBJ2-3; D might be TRBD2 (6 bases). The CDR3 loop spans 15 amino acids. V was pared by 2 bases and J by 0 bases, with 9 bases between. Germline CDR1 is MDHEN and CDR2 is SYDVKM. The CDR3 is CASSLAGTSTDTQYF. CDR3 DNA: TGTGCCAGCAGTTTAGCGGGGACTAGCACAGATACGCAGTATTTT.

This clone was seen a few times. V gene TRBV5-4 combines with J gene TRBJ2-7; possibly TRBD1 for D (7 bases). Germline CDR1 and CDR2: SGHNT and YYREEE (reference sequence). The CDR3 sequence is 13 residues long. V lost 9 bases and J lost 7, with 20 bases in between. The CDR3 spells CANSAQGRREQYF. The DNA of the CDR3 is TGTGCCAACTCGGCACAGGGGAGGCGAGAGCAGTACTTC.

This rearrangement joins TRBV5-4 to TRBJ2-4; 10 bases fit TRBD2. The germline CDR1 and CDR2 sequences are SGHNT and YYREEE (reference sequence). This CDR3 has 15 amino acids. The V and J ends lost 0 bases and 7 bases, in that order; junction bases with no gene match: 4. The DNA of the CDR3 is TGTGCCAGCAGCTTGGTAGGGACTAGCGATAACATTCAGTACTTC. Translation: CASSLVGTSDNIQYF.

The chain recombines TRBV13 with TRBJ2-3; tentative D call: TRBD2 (6 bases). Germline lookup yields CDR1 PRHDT and CDR2 FYEKMQ (reference sequence). The CDR3 contains 18 residues. The V end lost 6 bases, the J end lost 0 bases, and 22 bases lay between the germline ends. The CDR3 nucleotides are TGTGCCAGCAGTCTAGGGGTGGCGGGACGAGGTAGCACAGATACGCAGTATTTT. Its protein product is CASSLGVAGRGSTDTQYF.

This chain links TRBV5-4 with TRBJ2-3, with 10 positions matching TRBD2. The V and J ends lost 4 bases and 3 bases, in that order; junction bases with no gene match: 8. Germline assignment: CDR1 SGHNT and CDR2 YYREEE (reference sequence). The length of the CDR3 is 16 residues. This chain's CDR3 is CASSVSLAGSTDTQYF. For the CDR3, the DNA is TGTGCCAGCAGCGTCTCACTAGCGGGGTCGACAGATACGCAGTATTTT.

This sequence joins TRBV7-9 and TRBJ2-3; a possible D gene is TRBD1 (5 bases). This CDR3 region has 12 residues. CDR1 is SEHNR, CDR2 FQNEAQ, per germline (reference sequence). Trimming stripped 5 bases from V and 6 bases from J, with 9 bases between. CDR3: CASSPPGDTQYF. The DNA for the CDR3 is TGTGCCAGCAGCCCTCCAGGGGATACGCAGTATTTT.

The sample holds a few counts of this clone. The genes are TRBV29-1 and TRBJ2-7, with a weak D call TRBD2 (6 bases). V lost 1 base and J lost 0, with 10 bases in between. Germline CDR1 is SQVTM and CDR2 is ANQGSEA. This CDR3 comprises 14 residues. The CDR3 nucleotides are TGCAGCGTTGAAGGTAGCGGCACCTCCTACGAGCAGTACTTC. Amino acids: CSVEGSGTSYEQYF.

V usage is TRBV5-6 and J usage is TRBJ2-3, with no clear D. V dropped 0 bases and J dropped 1 base, with 3 bases sitting between them. The CDR3 contains 13 residues. Germline-derived CDR1 and CDR2 are SGHDT and YYEEEE. The chain's CDR3 is CASSLVGTDTQYF. Here the CDR3 DNA reads TGTGCCAGCAGCTTGGTGGGCACAGATACGCAGTATTTT.

The CDR3 loop is CASSDRAGDGYTF. CDR3 in DNA: TGTGCCAGCAGTGACCGGGCAGGGGACGGCTACACCTTC. The chain links TRBV2 to TRBJ1-2; weak D call: TRBD1 (6 bases). V shed 3 bases and J shed 8 bases, with 13 bases lying between them. Germline assignment: CDR1 SNHLY and CDR2 FYNNEI. This CDR3 has 13 residues.

The chain joins TRBV5-4 to TRBJ2-5; maybe TRBD1 (6 bases). Trimming pared 5 bases from V and 2 bases from J, leaving 10 bases between. This CDR3 contains 13 residues. CDR1 is SGHNT, CDR2 YYREEE, per germline (reference sequence). CDR3 in amino acids: CASRFGQQETQYF. CDR3 DNA sequence: TGTGCCAGCAGATTCGGACAGCAAGAGACCCAGTACTTC. Filled out from reference TRBV5-4 and TRBJ2-5, the complete variable domain reads ETGVTQSPTHLIKTRGQQVTLRCSSQSGHNTVSWYQQALGQGPQFIFQYYREEENGRGNFPPRFSGLQFPNYSSELNVNALELDDSALYLCASRFGQQETQYFGPGTRLLVL.

This clone was seen only a few times. The gene calls are TRBV25-1 and TRBJ1-3; D gene unclear. CDR1 MGHDK and CDR2 SYGVNS come from the germline V gene. V lost 4 bases, J lost 0 bases, and 13 bases lay in between. CDR3 size: 16 residues. CDR3 sequence reads: CASSGDLGSSGNTIYF. In DNA, the CDR3 is TGTGCCAGCAGTGGTGATTTGGGCAGCTCTGGAAACACCATATATTTT.

The chain employs TRBV18 and TRBJ1-1; D is unresolved. CDR1 KGHSH and CDR2 LQKENI come from the germline V gene. The CDR3 covers 13 residues. Trimming took off 6 bases at V and 6 bases at J, with 14 bases between the two ends. CDR3 bases: TGTGCCAGCTCCCTGGTCGGGAGGGCTGAAGCTTTCTTT. Translation gives CASSLVGRAEAFF.

This clone was counted only a few times. This chain uses TRBV5-1 with TRBJ2-7; TRBD2 matches at 8 bases. The CDR3 is made up of 15 amino acids. Germline CDR1 SGHRS, CDR2 YFSETQ. The V and J ends lost 0 bases and 2 bases, in that order; junction bases with no gene match: 4. CDR3 sequence (DNA): TGCGCCAGCAGCTTGGTTAGCGGGAACCCCTACGAGCAGTACTTC. It translates to CASSLVSGNPYEQYF.

This clone turned up a few times. The junction differs from germline at one of its ends, possibly a read error. The chain joins TRBV5-1 to TRBJ2-3; D might be TRBD2 (5 bases). The CDR3 runs 12 residues. CDR1 and CDR2 (germline): SGHRS, YFSETQ. DNA of the CDR3: TGCGCCAGCAGCTTGGAAGGTCGGACTCCACTGTTT. It codes for CASSLEGRTPLF.

In its sample, this clone was seen a few times. The rearrangement joins TRBV2 to TRBJ1-2; maybe TRBD1 (5 bases). CDR3 length: 11 amino acids. V was cut by 11 bases and J by 8 bases, with 15 bases left in between. The germline V gene has CDR1 SNHLY and CDR2 FYNNEI. The CDR3 reads CAGGRGEGYTF. CDR3 nucleotides: TGTGCCGGAGGAAGAGGGGAGGGCTACACCTTC.